Included here is one TCR beta chain sequence, with context. The antigen remains unidentified. This specimen comes from a study of T cell responses to AZD1222 COVID-19 vaccine. Study outcomes and limitations: White British people made up most donors, females outnumbered males, and clonal diversity was possibly underestimated. Spike-specific TCR breadth and depth grew following two AZD1222 doses. Seropositive status at baseline applied to only 6 or 7 AZD1222 recipients.

The repertoire was sequenced with immunoSEQ multiplex PCR; TCRdb's copy has only in-frame clones and lacks some. The profile shows about 220,000 clones, about 93% of them singletons. The sequence came from an adult in good health. Specimen: peripheral blood, collected on day 0 of MenACWY control vaccination.

The CDR3 DNA follows: TGTGCCAGCAGTCCCACAGGGACCCTTAATGAAAAACTGTTTTTT. It translates to CASSPTGTLNEKLFF. The chain joins TRBV28 to TRBJ1-4; weak D call: TRBD1 (6 bases). The CDR3 spans 15 residues. CDR1 and CDR2 from the germline V gene are MDHEN and SYDVKM. The V gene lost 5 bases and the J gene lost 4 bases, with 14 bases spanning the gap.